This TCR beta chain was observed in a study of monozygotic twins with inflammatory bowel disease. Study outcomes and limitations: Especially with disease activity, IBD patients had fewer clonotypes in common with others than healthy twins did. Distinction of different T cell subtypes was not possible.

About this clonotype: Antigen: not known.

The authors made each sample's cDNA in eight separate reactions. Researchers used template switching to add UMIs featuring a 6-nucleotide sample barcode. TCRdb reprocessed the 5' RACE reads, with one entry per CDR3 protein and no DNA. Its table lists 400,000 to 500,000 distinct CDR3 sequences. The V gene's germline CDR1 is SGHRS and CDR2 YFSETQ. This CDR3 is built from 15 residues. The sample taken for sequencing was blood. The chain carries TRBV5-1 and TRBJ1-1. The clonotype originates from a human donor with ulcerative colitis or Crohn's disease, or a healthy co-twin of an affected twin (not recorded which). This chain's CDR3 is CASSLAGSMNTEAFF.